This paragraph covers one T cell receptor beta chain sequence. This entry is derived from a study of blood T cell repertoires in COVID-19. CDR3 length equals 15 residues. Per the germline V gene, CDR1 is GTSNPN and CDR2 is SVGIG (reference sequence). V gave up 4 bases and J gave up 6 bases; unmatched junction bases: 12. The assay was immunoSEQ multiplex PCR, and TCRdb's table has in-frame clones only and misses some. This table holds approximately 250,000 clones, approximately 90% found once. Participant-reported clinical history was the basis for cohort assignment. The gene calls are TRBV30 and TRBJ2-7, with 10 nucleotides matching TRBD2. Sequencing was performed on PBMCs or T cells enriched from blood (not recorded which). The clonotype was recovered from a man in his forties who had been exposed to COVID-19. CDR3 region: CAWISSGSSVGEQYF. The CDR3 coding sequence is TGTGCCTGGATCTCTAGCGGGAGTTCTGTCGGCGAGCAGTACTTC.